The 5 T cell receptor beta chains below were found in one sample sequenced in a study of T cells after yellow fever vaccination. A single record per CDR3 protein comes from TCRdb applying MiXCR to the 5' RACE reads. Found here are approximately 250,000 distinct CDR3 sequences, approximately 3.5% of them singletons; the top ten hold 15% to 20%. The sequenced sample was PBMCs, obtained 15 days after the yellow fever booster vaccination. These receptors originate from a man aged 18 to 35 who received the YFV17D yellow fever vaccine.

This clonotype was found many times. The chain joins TRBV7-8 to TRBJ1-6; tentatively, D is TRBD1 (6 bases). This CDR3 has 15 amino acids. Germline CDR1 reads SGHVS; CDR2 reads FQNEAQ. V lost 1 base to trimming and J lost 9 bases, with 13 bases between them. CDR3 sequence: CASSLDRLGASPLHF. The CDR3, as DNA: TGTGCCAGCAGCTTAGACCGGCTGGGGGCTTCACCCCTCCACTTT.

This clonotype was observed at least ten times. The chain uses TRBV20-1 and TRBJ2-3; D call uncertain. V lost 3 bases and J lost 3, with 4 bases in between. The CDR3 loop spans 11 amino acids. The germline CDR1 and CDR2 sequences are DFQATT and SNEGSKA (reference sequence). The CDR3 DNA reads as TGCAGTGCTAGTCGGACAGATACGCAGTATTTT. This translates into CSASRTDTQYF.

This clonotype was seen repeatedly, ten times or more. The chain employs TRBV19 and TRBJ2-1; D is undetermined. V was clipped by 4 bases and J by 10 bases, with 17 bases between them. Per germline, CDR1 LNHDA and CDR2 SQIVND (reference sequence). This CDR3 is 14 amino acids long. The CDR3 sequence: CASSTSDGVGEQFF. CDR3 DNA: TGTGCCAGTAGTACATCGGACGGAGTTGGAGAGCAGTTCTTC.

The table lists this clonotype with many counts. V gene TRBV4-2 combines with J gene TRBJ2-1; 10 bases map to TRBD2. This CDR3 comprises 17 residues. Germline V gene sequence: CDR1 LGHNA, CDR2 YNFKEQ. Trimming removed 0 bases from V and 9 bases from J; junction bases left unmatched: 11. CDR3 sequence: CASSQDSGSGGISEQFF. The CDR3 nucleotides are TGTGCCAGCAGCCAAGATAGTGGTAGCGGGGGGATCAGTGAGCAGTTCTTC.

This clonotype has ten or more counts. The chain couples TRBV25-1 to TRBJ2-1; 9 nucleotides match TRBD2. Germline-derived CDR1 and CDR2 are MGHDK and SYGVNS. V lost 3 bases and J lost 6; bases outside the gene matches: 9. The CDR3 loop spans 16 amino acids. CDR3 sequence (DNA): TGTGCCAGCAGTGAGAGTCTAGCGGGGCACCCCAATGAGCAGTTCTTC. Its translation: CASSESLAGHPNEQFF.